Described below is a single T cell receptor beta chain sequence and its context. The antigen remains unidentified. This sample stems from a study of cytomegalovirus exposure and HLA in healthy donors. This PCR relied on a set of 60 Vbeta primers and 13 Jbeta primers. As handled by the study authors: Roughly 12 million shared chains were among roughly 81 million unique TCR beta chains counted in a later analysis. Clones were sequenced by immunoSEQ multiplex PCR, and TCRdb holds only the in-frame ones, with some missing. V, J and clone size are those of that table, while D and trimming were read from the DNA. The profile covers around 40,000 clones, with around 64% appearing a single time and about 9% taken by the ten largest. Study-level findings and limits: Based on reports, TCR beta sequences accurately predicted HLA-A and HLA-B alleles for most subjects.

V dropped 9 bases and J dropped 2 bases, with 11 bases sitting between them. CDR3 size: 13 residues. Germline assignment: CDR1 WSHSY and CDR2 SAAADI. The rearrangement links TRBV10-2 to TRBJ1-3, with unresolved D. The TCR originated in a human donor in good health. The sample was PBMCs. CDR3 residues: CASSPGAGNTIYF. CDR3 nucleotides: TGCGCCAGTTCCCCCGGAGCTGGAAACACCATATATTTT.